This TCR beta chain was observed in a study of blood T cell repertoires in COVID-19. Overall study: Sites in the United States, Italy and Spain provided acute and convalescent COVID-19 samples. Sources were T cells, B-cell-depleted T cells, or PBMCs; the material itself was cDNA or gDNA.

Profiling relied on immunoSEQ multiplex PCR, and the TCRdb table lists in-frame clones only, not all of them. The profile shows roughly 310,000 clones, 75% to 90% of them singletons. Patients at the Seattle site were enrolled during active infection and followed longitudinally. This TCR was sampled from a woman in her thirties with COVID-19, enrolled during active disease. Source material: peripheral blood.

The CDR3 region has the DNA TGCAGTGCTAGTGGAGGGAATAACTATGGCTACACCTTC. Translating it yields CSASGGNNYGYTF. The rearrangement links TRBV20-1 to TRBJ1-2, with D hard to call. The CDR3 is 13 amino acids. The germline V and J ends were trimmed by 3 bases and 1 base, with 9 bases remaining between them. CDR1 DFQATT and CDR2 SNEGSKA come from the germline V gene (reference sequence).